These 4 T cell receptor beta chains were sequenced from one sample in a study of blood T cell repertoires in COVID-19. Data came from immunoSEQ multiplex PCR; TCRdb stores just in-frame clones and leaves some out. This sample has 75,000 to 100,000 clones, with 87% found just once. The sequencing sample was made of peripheral blood. These receptors were collected from a man between 65 and 79 years old with acute or convalescent COVID-19.

The rearrangement uses TRBV10-2 and TRBJ1-1; a weak D match, TRBD1 (5 bases). Trimming took 7 bases from V and 4 from J, leaving 10 bases between them. Germline assignment: CDR1 WSHSY and CDR2 SAAADI. The CDR3 length is 12 residues. The CDR3 sequence: CASKVGGTEAFF. The CDR3 nucleotides are TGCGCCAGCAAAGTGGGGGGCACTGAAGCTTTCTTT.

V is TRBV19 and J is TRBJ1-5, with D possibly TRBD1 on 5 matching bases. The CDR3 totals 13 residues. The ends were cut back, 6 bases at V and 6 bases at J, with 12 bases in the middle. CDR1 is LNHDA and CDR2 is SQIVND in the germline V gene (reference sequence). CDR3 DNA: TGTGCCAGTAGCCTCAGGGATACTCAGCCCCAGCATTTT. Amino acids: CASSLRDTQPQHF. Full variable domain (outside the CDR3, taken from reference TRBV19 and TRBJ1-5): DGGITQSPKYLFRKEGQNVTLSCEQNLNHDAMYWYRQDPGQGLRLIYYSQIVNDFQKGDIAEGYSVSREKKESFPLTVTSAQKNPTAFYLCASSLRDTQPQHFGDGTRLSIL.

The chain recombines TRBV7-9 with TRBJ1-4, with 11 bases identical to TRBD1. CDR1 is SEHNR and CDR2 is FQNEAQ in the germline V gene (reference sequence). This CDR3 has 15 residues. The junction had 3 bases not matched to a gene; V was cut back by 5 bases and J by 4 bases. The CDR3 here is CASSGQGAVNEKLFF. DNA of the CDR3: TGTGCCAGCAGCGGACAGGGGGCGGTTAATGAAAAACTGTTTTTT.

This rearrangement joins TRBV4-1 to TRBJ2-1; no firm D call. The ends were cut back, 0 bases at V and 7 bases at J, with 19 bases in the middle. CDR1 is MGHRA, CDR2 YSYEKL, per germline. This CDR3 contains 17 residues. The CDR3 here is CASSQDGSTFGWNEQFF. For the CDR3, the DNA is TGCGCCAGCAGCCAAGATGGTTCGACCTTCGGGTGGAATGAGCAGTTCTTC.